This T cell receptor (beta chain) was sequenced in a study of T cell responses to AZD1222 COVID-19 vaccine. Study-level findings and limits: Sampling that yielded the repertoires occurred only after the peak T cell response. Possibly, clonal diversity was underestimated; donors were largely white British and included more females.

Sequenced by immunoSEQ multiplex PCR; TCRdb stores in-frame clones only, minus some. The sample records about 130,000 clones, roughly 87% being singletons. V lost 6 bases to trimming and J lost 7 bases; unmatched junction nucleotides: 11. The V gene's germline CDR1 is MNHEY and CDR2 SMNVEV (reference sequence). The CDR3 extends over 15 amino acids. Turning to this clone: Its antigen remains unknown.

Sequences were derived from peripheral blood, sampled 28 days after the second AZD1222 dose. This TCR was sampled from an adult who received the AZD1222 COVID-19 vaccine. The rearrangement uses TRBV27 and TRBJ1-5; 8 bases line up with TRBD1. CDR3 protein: CASSRGQGFWQPQHF. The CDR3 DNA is TGTGCCAGCAGCCGTGGACAGGGATTCTGGCAGCCCCAGCATTTT.